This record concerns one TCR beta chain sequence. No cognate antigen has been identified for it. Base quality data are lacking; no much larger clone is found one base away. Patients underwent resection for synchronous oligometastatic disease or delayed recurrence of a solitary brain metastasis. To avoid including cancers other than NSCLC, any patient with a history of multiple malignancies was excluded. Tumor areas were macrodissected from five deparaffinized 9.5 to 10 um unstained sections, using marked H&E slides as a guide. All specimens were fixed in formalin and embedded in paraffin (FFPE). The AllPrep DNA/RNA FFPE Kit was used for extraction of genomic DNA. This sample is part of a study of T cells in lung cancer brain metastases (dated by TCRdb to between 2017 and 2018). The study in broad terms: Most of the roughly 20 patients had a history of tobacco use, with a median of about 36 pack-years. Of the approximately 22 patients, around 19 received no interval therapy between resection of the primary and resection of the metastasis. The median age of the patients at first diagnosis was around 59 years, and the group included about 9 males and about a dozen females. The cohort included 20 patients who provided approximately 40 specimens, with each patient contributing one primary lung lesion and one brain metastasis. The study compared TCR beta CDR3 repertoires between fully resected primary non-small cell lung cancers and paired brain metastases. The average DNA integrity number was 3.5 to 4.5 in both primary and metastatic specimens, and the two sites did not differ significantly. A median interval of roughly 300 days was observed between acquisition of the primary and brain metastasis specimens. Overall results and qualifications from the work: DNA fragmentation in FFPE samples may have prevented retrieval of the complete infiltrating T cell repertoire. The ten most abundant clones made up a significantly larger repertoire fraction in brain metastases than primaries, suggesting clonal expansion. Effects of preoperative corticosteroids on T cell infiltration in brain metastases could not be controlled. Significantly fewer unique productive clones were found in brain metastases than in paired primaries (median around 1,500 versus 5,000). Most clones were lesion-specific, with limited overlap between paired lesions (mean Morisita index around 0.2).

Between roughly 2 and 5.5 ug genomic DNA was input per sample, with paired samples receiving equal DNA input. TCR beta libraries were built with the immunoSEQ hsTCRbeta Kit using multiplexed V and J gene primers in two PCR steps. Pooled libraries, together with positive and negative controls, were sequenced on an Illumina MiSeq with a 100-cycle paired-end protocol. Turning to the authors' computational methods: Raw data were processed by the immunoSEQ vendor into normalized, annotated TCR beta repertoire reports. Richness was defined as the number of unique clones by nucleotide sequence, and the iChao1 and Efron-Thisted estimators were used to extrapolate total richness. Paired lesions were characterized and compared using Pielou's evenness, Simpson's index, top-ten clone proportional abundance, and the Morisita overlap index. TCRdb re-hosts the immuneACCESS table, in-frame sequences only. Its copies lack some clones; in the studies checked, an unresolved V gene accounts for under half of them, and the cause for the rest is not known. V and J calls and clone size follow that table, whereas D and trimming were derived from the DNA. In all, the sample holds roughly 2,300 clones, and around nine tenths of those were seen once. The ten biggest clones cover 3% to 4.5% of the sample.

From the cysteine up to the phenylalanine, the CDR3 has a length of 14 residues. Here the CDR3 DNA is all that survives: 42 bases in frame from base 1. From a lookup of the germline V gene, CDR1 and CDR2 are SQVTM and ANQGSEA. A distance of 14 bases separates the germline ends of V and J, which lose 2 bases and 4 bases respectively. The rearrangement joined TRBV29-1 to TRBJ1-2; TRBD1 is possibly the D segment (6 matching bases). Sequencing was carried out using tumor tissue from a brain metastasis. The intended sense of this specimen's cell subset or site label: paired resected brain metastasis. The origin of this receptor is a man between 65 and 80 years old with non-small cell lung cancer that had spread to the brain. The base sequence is TGCAGCGTTGAAAGGAAACAGGGAATCTATGGCTACACCTTC. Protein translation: CSVERKQGIYGYTF.